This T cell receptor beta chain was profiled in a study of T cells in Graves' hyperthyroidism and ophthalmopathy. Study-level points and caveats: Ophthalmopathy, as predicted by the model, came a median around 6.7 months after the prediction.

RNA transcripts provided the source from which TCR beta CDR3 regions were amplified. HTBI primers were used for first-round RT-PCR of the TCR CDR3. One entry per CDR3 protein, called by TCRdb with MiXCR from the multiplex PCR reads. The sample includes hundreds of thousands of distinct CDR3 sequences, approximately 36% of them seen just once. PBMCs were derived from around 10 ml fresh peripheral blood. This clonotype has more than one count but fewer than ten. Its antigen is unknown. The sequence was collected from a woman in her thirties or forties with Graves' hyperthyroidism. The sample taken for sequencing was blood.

The CDR3 here is CASGSEQYF. Written as DNA, the CDR3 is TGTGCCAGCGGTTCAGAGCAGTACTTC. This chain uses TRBV6-1 with TRBJ2-7, with D unresolved. The ends were cut back, 8 bases at V and 7 bases at J, with 6 bases in the middle. The germline V gene has CDR1 MNHNS and CDR2 SASEGT. The CDR3 is 9 amino acids.